This T cell receptor beta chain was sequenced for a study of early T cells in non-severe SARS-CoV-2 infection (dated by TCRdb to 2020 to 2022). In the study overall: TCR sequencing used bulk RNA from unsorted whole blood, so alpha and beta chains could not be paired. Broad study findings and their caveats: VDJdb matching was skewed toward anti-spike CD8 responses and likely underestimated virus-specific expansions by missing private and CD4 specificities.

The study was a case-control design nested within a healthcare worker cohort in London, UK, with weekly nasopharyngeal swab PCR tests and blood sampling. Between 23 and 31 March 2020, the week of the UK lockdown, healthcare workers were enrolled and then followed up weekly for as long as 16 weeks. Library generation was performed with 5' RACE. Sequencing was carried out with a NextSeq 500. To correct for sequencing error and PCR bias, the TCR library protocol tagged individual cDNA molecules with unique molecular identifiers. Sequencing covered both TCR alpha and beta chains, and within each sample the abundances of alpha and beta sequences were tightly co-correlated. The original pipeline was this. V gene, J gene and CDR3 annotation of TCR sequences was performed with Decombinator V4. TCRs were defined as expanded if a significant change between any two time points was detected under a Poisson model with p below 0.0001. TCR abundances were normalised to the total number of TCRs sequenced in each sample and reported as counts per million. MAIT TCRs were defined by TRAV1-2 paired with TRAJ12, TRAJ20 or TRAJ33, and iNKT TCRs by TRAV10 paired with TRAJ18. VDJdb, accessed on 1 November 2021, was searched for TCRs annotated for CMV, EBV and SARS-CoV-2, and TCRs annotated for more than one antigen were excluded. TCRdb trimmed public reads at Q25 via fastp, called clones via MiXCR and kept in-frame beta chains. Rows merge per CDR3 protein into single entries with the most common DNA and genes. TCRdb's processing, not the authors' own work, is the source of the V and J calls. Within this sample are around 100,000 distinct CDR3 sequences, with roughly 17% of them counted one time only. The biggest ten clones account for roughly 1.2% of the sample.

This clonotype was detected only a few times. No cognate antigen has been identified for it. Qualities for individual bases were not recorded, and no much larger clone is one base off. V and J lose 7 bases and 1 base, and a span of 7 bases separates them. CDR3 length: 12 amino acids, cysteine to phenylalanine. The CDR3 DNA has 36 bases and is translated from base 1. CDR1 is given as MDHEN and CDR2 as SYDVKM, both from the germline V gene. The material sequenced was whole blood. The chain links TRBV28 with TRBJ1-1; 6 matching bases give a weak D call of TRBD1. The TCR was taken from an adult who was a healthcare worker with PCR-confirmed SARS-CoV-2 infection or an uninfected control (not recorded which). The DNA reads TGTGCCAGCACGGACAGGAACACTGAAGCTTTCTTT. Translated, it reads CASTDRNTEAFF.